This record concerns one T cell receptor (beta chain) sequence. Original handling: Estimated nucleated cell counts came from reference gene primer amplification. Clones were sequenced by immunoSEQ multiplex PCR, and TCRdb holds only the in-frame ones, with some missing. That table is the source of V, J and clone size, and D and trimming were worked out from the DNA. The profile covers under 250,000 clones, with 80% appearing a single time and more than 10% taken by the ten largest. Germline CDR1 and CDR2: LGHNA and YSLEER. The germline V and J ends were trimmed by 4 bases and 5 bases, with 14 bases remaining between them. The CDR3 extends over 14 amino acids. The data belong to a study of blood T cell repertoires in COVID-19. On the study more broadly: The origin of the acute and convalescent COVID-19 samples was the United States, Italy and Spain. From T cells, B-cell-depleted T cells, or PBMCs came the material, which was cDNA or gDNA.

Material: peripheral blood. This clonotype was obtained from a human donor in a cohort sampled during active COVID-19. The J gene is TRBJ1-1, the V gene TRBV4-3; D gene uncertain. The CDR3: CASSPDPAATEAFF. The CDR3, as DNA: TGCGCCAGCAGCCCAGACCCAGCGGCAACTGAAGCTTTCTTT.